Listed here are 27 T cell receptor beta chains from one sample, sequenced in a study of shared clonotypes between healthy human individuals. Only in-frame clones appear in the TCRdb table, and some are missing; sequencing was by immunoSEQ multiplex PCR. This table has over a million clones, around 98.5% appearing once. The sequenced material came from naive CD4+ T cells sorted from blood. The subset is: CD45RA+ positively selected. The receptors were gathered from a man aged 25 to 45 in good health.

J is TRBJ2-7 and V is TRBV5-4, with D perhaps TRBD2 (5 bases). V was shortened by 3 bases and J by 2 bases, with 12 bases between the two germline ends. Germline CDR1 SGHNT, CDR2 YYREEE (reference sequence). The CDR3 is 14 residues long. CDR3 DNA: TGTGCCAGCAGCTCGAGTAGCGCACCCTACGAGCAGTACTTC. Protein sequence: CASSSSSAPYEQYF.

V is TRBV5-1 and J is TRBJ2-2; a weak D match, TRBD1 (6 bases). This CDR3 region has 15 residues. CDR1 SGHRS and CDR2 YFSETQ come from the germline V gene. V lost 0 bases and J 3 bases, leaving 9 bases between the germline ends. CDR3 region: CASSLAQGHTGELFF. The DNA for the CDR3 is TGCGCCAGCAGCTTGGCCCAGGGGCACACCGGGGAGCTGTTTTTT.

The chain recombines TRBV7-9 with TRBJ2-3; TRBD2 matches 14 bases. The trim removed 2 bases at V and 1 base at J, leaving 5 bases unmatched. The CDR3 is 18 amino acids. The germline gives CDR1 SEHNR, CDR2 FQNEAQ (reference sequence). This CDR3 reads CASSLRRLAGGGTDTQYF. The CDR3 DNA follows: TGTGCCAGCAGCTTACGGAGACTAGCGGGAGGGGGCACAGATACGCAGTATTTT.

The rearrangement uses TRBV6-1 and TRBJ1-3; D is uncertain. Per the germline V gene, CDR1 is MNHNS and CDR2 is SASEGT. The CDR3 extends over 17 amino acids. V was trimmed by 3 bases and J by 0 bases, leaving 15 bases between them. CDR3 sequence: CASSDLGSRSSGNTIYF. CDR3 in DNA: TGTGCCAGCAGTGACTTGGGATCCCGCAGCTCTGGAAACACCATATATTTT.

This chain uses TRBV18 with TRBJ2-3; TRBD1 might be the D (6 bases). CDR1 and CDR2 (germline): KGHSH, LQKENI. The CDR3 is made up of 17 amino acids. V shed 3 bases and J shed 1 base, with 17 bases lying between them. The CDR3 protein is CASSPLAPSGGTDTQYF. CDR3 nucleotides: TGTGCCAGCTCACCCTTGGCCCCGTCAGGGGGCACAGATACGCAGTATTTT.

This sequence joins TRBV5-1 and TRBJ1-1, with TRBD1 as a possible D gene (6 bases). The V gene lost 0 bases and the J gene lost 4 bases, with 16 bases spanning the gap. Germline lookup yields CDR1 SGHRS and CDR2 YFSETQ. This CDR3 has 16 amino acids. The CDR3 DNA reads TGCGCCAGCAGCTTGGTCGGGGGGCGTTTCGGCACTGAAGCTTTCTTT. Translation gives CASSLVGGRFGTEAFF.

The rearrangement links TRBV7-9 to TRBJ1-3; D not resolved. The CDR3 has 17 residues. The V end lost 1 base, the J end lost 8 bases, and 21 bases lay between the germline ends. Germline CDR1 is SEHNR and CDR2 is FQNEAQ (reference sequence). This CDR3 reads CASSLVPKLSVGYTIYF. The DNA of the CDR3 is TGTGCCAGCAGCTTAGTCCCCAAGCTTAGTGTGGGATACACCATATATTTT.

This clone has just one count. The chain couples TRBV5-4 to TRBJ2-5; 15 nucleotides align to TRBD2. The CDR3 has 19 residues. V dropped 4 bases and J dropped 5; count of bases not matched to a gene: 15. Germline V CDR1 and CDR2: SGHNT, YYREEE (reference sequence). CDR3 bases: TGTGCCAGCAGCCCATCTCCCGGGACTAGCGGGAGGAAGGGTGAGACCCAGTACTTC. It encodes CASSPSPGTSGRKGETQYF.

In its sample, this clone was seen once. The chain links TRBV19 to TRBJ2-5; D is perhaps TRBD1 (6 bases). This CDR3 contains 15 residues. Deletions cut 6 bases from V and 2 bases from J, with 16 bases between. The germline V gene has CDR1 LNHDA and CDR2 SQIVND (reference sequence). CDR3 DNA sequence: TGTGCCAGTAGCAGGATCCCGACAGGACAAGAGACCCAGTACTTC. Residues: CASSRIPTGQETQYF.

V and J are TRBV4-2 and TRBJ2-1, with 11 bases that match TRBD2. In germline, CDR1 is LGHNA, CDR2 YNFKEQ. The J segment lost 7 bases and the V segment lost 1 base, leaving 15 bases of the junction unmatched. The length of the CDR3 is 19 residues. CDR3 sequence (DNA): TGTGCCAGCAGCCAAGCAAGCCCCTCCCTAGCGGGAGGCTGGAATGAGCAGTTCTTC. It translates to CASSQASPSLAGGWNEQFF.

V gene TRBV7-8 combines with J gene TRBJ1-3, with D perhaps matching TRBD1 (5 bases). The CDR3 extends over 16 amino acids. V lost 2 bases and J lost 0, with 11 bases in between. Germline CDR1 reads SGHVS; CDR2 reads FQNEAQ. CDR3 sequence: CASSLRPGTSGNTIYF. The CDR3 bases are TGTGCCAGCAGCTTAAGGCCGGGGACCTCTGGAAACACCATATATTTT.

In DNA, the CDR3 is TGTGCCAGCAGTTTCACCATCGGACTAGCGGGAGGGGGGAATGAGCAGTTCTTC. Residues: CASSFTIGLAGGGNEQFF. The chain joins TRBV27 to TRBJ2-1; 15 positions match TRBD2. J lost 7 bases, V lost 3 bases, and 10 bases had no gene match. The germline V gene has CDR1 MNHEY and CDR2 SMNVEV (reference sequence). The CDR3 is made up of 18 amino acids.

V and J are TRBV14 and TRBJ2-3; 9 bases line up with TRBD1. This CDR3 comprises 19 residues. Germline V CDR1 and CDR2: SGHDN, FVKESK. The V gene end was trimmed by 4 bases and the J gene end by 4 bases; junction bases not matched to a gene: 18. The chain's CDR3 is CASSLPTGQGISSADTQYF. For the CDR3, the DNA is TGTGCCAGCAGCCTACCGACGGGACAGGGTATCTCTAGCGCAGATACGCAGTATTTT.

The chain is built from TRBV6-5 and TRBJ1-1; D uncertain. CDR1 MNHEY and CDR2 SVGAGI come from the germline V gene. The length of the CDR3 is 15 residues. The ends were cut back, 1 base at V and 2 bases at J, with 11 bases in the middle. The CDR3 sequence is CASSYWGAINTEAFF. Written as DNA, the CDR3 is TGTGCCAGCAGTTACTGGGGAGCAATTAACACTGAAGCTTTCTTT.

V and J are TRBV7-6 and TRBJ2-2, with D possibly being TRBD1 or TRBD2 (5 bases each). CDR1 and CDR2 from the germline V gene are SGHVS and FNYEAQ. The V gene lost 6 bases and the J gene lost 6 bases, with 17 bases spanning the gap. The CDR3 totals 15 residues. For the CDR3, the DNA is TGTGCCAGCAGGGTTAGAACCGGGGCACCCGGGGAGCTGTTTTTT. The encoded protein is CASRVRTGAPGELFF.

The chain carries TRBV6-6 and TRBJ1-1; tentatively, D is TRBD1 (6 bases). CDR1 and CDR2 (germline): MNHNY, SVGAGI (reference sequence). The CDR3 consists of 15 residues. Trimming shortened V by 6 bases and J by 4 bases, and 18 bases separated the two germline ends. CDR3 in DNA: TGTGCCAGCAGCCTAGATCGGGGGGGCGGCACTGAAGCTTTCTTT. Translation gives CASSLDRGGGTEAFF.

This clone was detected once. The chain employs TRBV7-2 and TRBJ2-3; 8 bases match TRBD2. Germline V CDR1 and CDR2: SGHTA, FQGNSA. V was clipped by 2 bases and J by 2 bases; unmatched bases: 3. The CDR3 is 15 amino acids. The CDR3 nucleotides read TGTGCCAGCAGCTTACAAGCGGGAGTCACAGATACGCAGTATTTT. Translated: CASSLQAGVTDTQYF.

The chain recombines TRBV19 with TRBJ2-6; 7 nucleotides line up with TRBD1. The ends lost 5 bases at V and 9 bases at J; junction bases unmatched: 13. Germline V gene data show CDR1 as LNHDA and CDR2 as SQIVND (reference sequence). The CDR3 runs to 16 residues. CDR3 amino acids: CASSHGQAAPHNVLTF. The CDR3 nucleotides read TGTGCCAGTAGTCACGGACAGGCGGCCCCCCACAACGTCCTGACTTTC.

The rearrangement links TRBV5-6 to TRBJ2-1; perhaps TRBD1 as D (6 bases). The CDR3 loop spans 14 amino acids. The ends were cut back, 2 bases at V and 7 bases at J, with 13 bases in the middle. In germline, CDR1 is SGHDT, CDR2 YYEEEE. CDR3 in amino acids: CASSLRGTWNEQFF. CDR3 DNA: TGTGCCAGCAGCTTAAGGGGGACCTGGAATGAGCAGTTCTTC.

This rearrangement joins TRBV27 to TRBJ1-1; D remains ambiguous. Looked up from germline, CDR1 is MNHEY and CDR2 is SMNVEV (reference sequence). The CDR3 is 14 amino acids. The V and J ends lost 7 bases and 2 bases respectively, with 14 bases between them. The CDR3 DNA reads as TGTGCCAGCACCCCCGACCTCTTTAACACTGAAGCTTTCTTT. It yields the protein CASTPDLFNTEAFF.

Worth noting for this clone: The sample has other DNA sequences that encode this CDR3 too. The rearrangement links TRBV9 to TRBJ1-1; no definite D call. This CDR3 spans 13 amino acids. V was pared by 2 bases and J by 0 bases, with 5 bases between. Germline lookup yields CDR1 SGDLS and CDR2 YYNGEE. CDR3 residues: CASSVQVNTEAFF. The CDR3 nucleotides are TGTGCCAGCAGCGTTCAGGTGAACACTGAAGCTTTCTTT.

The chain links TRBV5-1 to TRBJ1-2; D gene unclear. The ends were cut back, 0 bases at V and 8 bases at J, with 17 bases in the middle. Germline V gene sequence: CDR1 SGHRS, CDR2 YFSETQ. This CDR3 has 15 residues. This CDR3 is CASSLVEGGDGGYTF. CDR3 DNA: TGCGCCAGCAGCTTGGTGGAGGGAGGAGATGGGGGCTACACCTTC.

J is TRBJ2-3 and V is TRBV10-1, with D maybe TRBD2 (5 bases). Between the trimmed V and J ends, which lost 6 bases and 0 bases, there was a span of 7 bases. The CDR3 is made up of 13 amino acids. Per germline, CDR1 WNHNN and CDR2 SYGVQD (reference sequence). CDR3 DNA: TGCGCCAGCAGGGGCGGGAGCACAGATACGCAGTATTTT. Its protein product is CASRGGSTDTQYF.

The genes are TRBV7-9 and TRBJ2-7, with 8 nucleotides matching TRBD2. This CDR3 spans 15 amino acids. The V gene end was trimmed by 5 bases and the J gene end by 3 bases; junction bases not matched to a gene: 9. The germline gives CDR1 SEHNR, CDR2 FQNEAQ (reference sequence). CDR3 loop: CASSREAGAVYEQYF. Here the CDR3 DNA reads TGTGCCAGCAGCCGTGAAGCGGGAGCCGTCTACGAGCAGTACTTC.

This chain links TRBV5-5 with TRBJ2-1, with D possibly matching TRBD2 (6 bases). Germline V gene lookup returns CDR1 SGHKS and CDR2 YYEKEE (reference sequence). V lost 4 bases and J lost 2, with 16 bases in between. This CDR3 has 16 residues. CDR3 loop: CASSPKAGETYNEQFF. DNA for the CDR3: TGTGCCAGCAGCCCTAAAGCGGGTGAGACCTACAATGAGCAGTTCTTC.

The gene calls are TRBV7-9 and TRBJ2-1; 12 bases line up with TRBD1. After removal of 4 bases from V and 7 bases from J, the junction contained 5 bases not matched to a gene. The CDR3 contains 15 residues. The germline gives CDR1 SEHNR, CDR2 FQNEAQ (reference sequence). The CDR3 region is CASSSGQGATNEQFF. CDR3 coding DNA: TGTGCCAGCAGCTCGGGACAGGGGGCGACTAATGAGCAGTTCTTC.

J is TRBJ1-1 and V is TRBV9; D is possibly TRBD1 (6 bases). The length of the CDR3 is 13 residues. CDR1 and CDR2 from the germline V gene are SGDLS and YYNGEE. The V end was cut by 3 bases, the J end by 7 bases, with 13 bases between. In DNA form, the CDR3 reads TGTGCCAGCAGCGGCACAGGGAGACGTGAAGCTTTCTTT. Translation: CASSGTGRREAFF.